Sequencing of this T cell receptor (beta chain) was carried out in a study of T cell responses to AZD1222 COVID-19 vaccine. Recipients boosted at about 4 weeks or about 12 weeks are pooled. Study results and caveats: Recipients of two AZD1222 doses showed rising Spike-specific TCR breadth and depth. Females outnumbered males among donors, who were mostly white British; clonal diversity was possibly underestimated. Researchers took repertoire samples only after the peak T cell response had come.

Germline CDR1 SNHLY, CDR2 FYNNEI. V was trimmed by 4 bases and J by 3 bases, leaving 15 bases between them. This CDR3 is 15 amino acids long. Only in-frame clones appear in the TCRdb table, and some are missing; sequencing was by immunoSEQ multiplex PCR. The table shows some 100,000 clones, with about 90% occurring only once. On this clone: Antigen specificity is unknown.

This chain connects TRBV2 to TRBJ1-2; a possible D gene is TRBD1 (5 bases). Sequencing was performed on peripheral blood, taken 28 days after the second AZD1222 dose. The origin of this receptor is an adult who received the AZD1222 COVID-19 vaccine. The CDR3 DNA is TGTGCCAGCAGTGGACTTAGAGGGGCTGACTATGGCTACACCTTC. Protein: CASSGLRGADYGYTF.